This T cell receptor beta chain emerged from a study of shared clonotypes between healthy human individuals. TCRdb's copy holds only in-frame clones and misses some; the assay was immunoSEQ multiplex PCR. In the table there are more than 2 million clones, about 95% of which are singletons. Comments on this clone: The junction departs from the called germline gene at one end, perhaps through a read error.

Germline V gene sequence: CDR1 SSHAT, CDR2 FNYEAQ (reference sequence). The CDR3 is 13 residues long. Naive CD8 cells lacked CD45RO, underwent positive selection for CCR7 and left out terminally differentiated effector memory CD45RA+ cells. The sample comprised naive CD8+ T cells sorted from blood. The chain couples TRBV7-7 to TRBJ2-7, with D uncertain. This clonotype originated in a man aged 18 to 29 in good health. The CDR3 nucleotides are TGTGCTAGCAGCCCTCAGCTGGGCTACGAGCAGTACTTC. It is translated as CASSPQLGYEQYF. Based on the CDR3 plus reference TRBV7-7 and TRBJ2-7, the full variable domain is GAGVSQSPRYKVTKRGQDVTLRCDPISSHATLYWYQQALGQGPEFLTYFNYEAQPDKSGLPSDRFSAERPEGSISTLTIQRTEQRDSAMYRCASSPQLGYEQYFGPGTRLTVT.